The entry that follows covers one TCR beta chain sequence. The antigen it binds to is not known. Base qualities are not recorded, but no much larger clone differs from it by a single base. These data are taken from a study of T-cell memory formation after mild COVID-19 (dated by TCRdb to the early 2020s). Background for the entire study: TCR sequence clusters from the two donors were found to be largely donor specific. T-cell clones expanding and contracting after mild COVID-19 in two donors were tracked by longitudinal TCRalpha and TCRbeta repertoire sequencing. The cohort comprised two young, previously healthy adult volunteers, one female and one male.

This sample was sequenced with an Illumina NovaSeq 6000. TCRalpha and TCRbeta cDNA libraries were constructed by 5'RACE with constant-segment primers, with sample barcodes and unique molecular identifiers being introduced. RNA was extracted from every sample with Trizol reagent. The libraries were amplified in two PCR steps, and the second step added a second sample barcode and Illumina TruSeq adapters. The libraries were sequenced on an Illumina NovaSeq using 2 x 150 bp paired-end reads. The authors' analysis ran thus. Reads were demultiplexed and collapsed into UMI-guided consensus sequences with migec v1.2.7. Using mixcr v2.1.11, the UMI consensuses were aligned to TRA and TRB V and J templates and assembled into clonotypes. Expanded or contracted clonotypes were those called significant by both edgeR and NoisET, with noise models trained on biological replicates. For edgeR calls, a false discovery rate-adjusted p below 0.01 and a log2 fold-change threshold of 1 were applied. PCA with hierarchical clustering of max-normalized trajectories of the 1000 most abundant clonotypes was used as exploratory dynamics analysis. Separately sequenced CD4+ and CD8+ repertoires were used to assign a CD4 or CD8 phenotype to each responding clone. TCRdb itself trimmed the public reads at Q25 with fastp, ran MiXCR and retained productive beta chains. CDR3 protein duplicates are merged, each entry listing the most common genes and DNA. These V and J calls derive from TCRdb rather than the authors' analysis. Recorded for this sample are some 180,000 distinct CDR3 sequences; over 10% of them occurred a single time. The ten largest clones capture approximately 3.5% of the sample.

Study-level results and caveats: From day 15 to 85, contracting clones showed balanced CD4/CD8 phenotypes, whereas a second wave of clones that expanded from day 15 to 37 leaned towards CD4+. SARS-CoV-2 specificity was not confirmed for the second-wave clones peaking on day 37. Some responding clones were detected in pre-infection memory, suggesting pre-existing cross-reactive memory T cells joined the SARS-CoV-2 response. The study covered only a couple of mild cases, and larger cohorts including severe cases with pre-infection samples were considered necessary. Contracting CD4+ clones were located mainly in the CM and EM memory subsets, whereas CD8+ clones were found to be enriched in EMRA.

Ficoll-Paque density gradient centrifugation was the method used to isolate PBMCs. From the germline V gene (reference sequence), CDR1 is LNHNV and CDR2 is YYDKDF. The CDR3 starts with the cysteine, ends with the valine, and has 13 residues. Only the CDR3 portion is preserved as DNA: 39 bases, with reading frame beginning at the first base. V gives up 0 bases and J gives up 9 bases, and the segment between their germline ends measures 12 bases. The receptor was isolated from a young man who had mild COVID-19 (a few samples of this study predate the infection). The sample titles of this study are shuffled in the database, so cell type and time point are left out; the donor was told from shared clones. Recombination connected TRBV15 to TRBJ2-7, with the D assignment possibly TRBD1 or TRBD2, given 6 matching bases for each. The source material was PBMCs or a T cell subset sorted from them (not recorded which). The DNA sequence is TGTGCCACCAGCAGAGATCGAGGGGGGCGGCAGTACGTC. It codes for CATSRDRGGRQYV.